Listed here are 17 T cell receptor beta chains from one sample, sequenced in a study of cytomegalovirus exposure and HLA in healthy donors. Primers included in the PCR were 60 Vbeta and 13 Jbeta primers. This table comes from immunoSEQ multiplex PCR, and its TCRdb copy is limited to in-frame clones, with some not included. Altogether about 100,000 clones are present, roughly 78% being singletons, with the ten largest covering roughly 0.71%. Source material: PBMCs. The receptor set was obtained from an older woman in good health and CMV-seronegative.

This chain connects TRBV28 to TRBJ1-1; 7 bases are shared with TRBD1. CDR3 length equals 17 residues. V was pared by 4 bases and J by 4 bases, with 15 bases of the junction left unmatched. Germline CDR1 and CDR2: MDHEN and SYDVKM. This CDR3 is CASSYADSMGQRTEAFF. The CDR3 region has the DNA TGTGCCAGCAGTTATGCAGATAGTATGGGACAGCGCACTGAAGCTTTCTTT. The whole variable domain, remainder taken from reference TRBV28 and TRBJ1-1, is DVKVTQSSRYLVKRTGEKVFLECVQDMDHENMFWYRQDPGLGLRLIYFSYDVKMKEKGDIPEGYSVSREKKERFSLILESASTNQTSMYLCASSYADSMGQRTEAFFGQGTRLTVV.

The chain has TRBV5-5 and TRBJ1-4, with TRBD1 matching 7 bases. The junction had 6 bases not matched to a gene; V was cut back by 4 bases and J by 6 bases. There are 14 residues in the CDR3. Germline CDR1 reads SGHKS; CDR2 reads YYEKEE (reference sequence). The CDR3 DNA is TGTGCCAGCAGCCGCGGGACAGAACATGAAAAACTGTTTTTT. This translates into CASSRGTEHEKLFF.

V is TRBV15 and J is TRBJ1-1; 7 bases map to TRBD1. Germline CDR1 reads LNHNV; CDR2 reads YYDKDF (reference sequence). The CDR3 covers 16 residues. Losses at the gene ends were 0 bases for V and 7 bases for J; bases not matched to a gene: 11. The CDR3 sequence is CATSREGLIDRDEAFF. Here the CDR3 DNA reads TGTGCCACCAGCAGAGAAGGCTTAATTGACAGGGATGAAGCTTTCTTT.

V usage is TRBV27 and J usage is TRBJ2-1, with D perhaps TRBD2 (5 bases). The germline V gene encodes CDR1 MNHEY and CDR2 SMNVEV (reference sequence). Trimming left V 0 bases short and J 9 bases short, with 9 bases between. The CDR3 totals 13 residues. The CDR3: CASSLSGSSEQFF. As DNA, the CDR3 is TGTGCCAGCAGTTTATCGGGGAGTAGTGAGCAGTTCTTC.

The chain joins TRBV28 to TRBJ1-3; D unclear. This CDR3 has 14 residues. Trimming took off 7 bases at V and 3 bases at J, with 13 bases between the two ends. CDR1 is MDHEN and CDR2 is SYDVKM in the germline V gene. CDR3 in DNA: TGTGCCAGCATCCCGTCGGGGAGTGGAAACACCATATATTTT. Translated, it gives CASIPSGSGNTIYF.

This clone was seen once. J is TRBJ1-2 and V is TRBV28, with a possible D match to TRBD1 (6 bases). Trimming pared 5 bases from V and 5 bases from J, leaving 15 bases between. CDR3 length equals 14 residues. Per the germline V gene, CDR1 is MDHEN and CDR2 is SYDVKM. The CDR3 loop reads CASSLEGQSYGYTF. The CDR3 DNA sequence: TGTGCCAGCAGTCTAGAAGGACAGTCGTATGGCTACACCTTC.

The chain employs TRBV6-1 and TRBJ2-7; 10 positions agree with TRBD1. Germline CDR1 reads MNHNS; CDR2 reads SASEGT. Losses at the gene ends were 4 bases for V and 4 bases for J; bases not matched to a gene: 4. This CDR3 has 14 residues. DNA for the CDR3: TGTGCCAGCAGTGTCCGGGACAGGGGTTACGAGCAGTACTTC. Its protein product is CASSVRDRGYEQYF.

The genes are TRBV18 and TRBJ1-2; 8 bases are a match to TRBD1. With 5 bases clipped from V and 5 bases from J, the junction kept 10 bases outside the gene matches. The CDR3 spans 15 residues. Germline V lookup: CDR1 KGHSH, CDR2 LQKENI. The CDR3 is CASSDRSGTGYGYTF. The CDR3 coding sequence is TGTGCCAGCTCAGACCGAAGCGGGACAGGATATGGCTACACCTTC.

This clone was detected only a few times. The chain couples TRBV7-8 to TRBJ1-5; perhaps TRBD1 as D (5 bases). V was shortened by 2 bases and J by 0 bases, with 5 bases between the two germline ends. Germline loops: CDR1 SGHVS, CDR2 FQNEAQ. This CDR3 is built from 14 residues. CDR3 sequence: CASSLQGSNQPQHF. Here the CDR3 DNA reads TGTGCCAGCAGCTTACAGGGTAGCAATCAGCCCCAGCATTTT.

This chain joins TRBV7-2 and TRBJ2-1, with 12 nucleotides matching TRBD2. CDR3 length equals 17 residues. Germline CDR1 and CDR2: SGHTA and FQGNSA. Trimming at V came to 4 bases and at J to 5 bases, leaving 9 bases not matched to a gene. The CDR3 is CASSSRLAGAENNEQFF. In DNA, the CDR3 is TGTGCCAGCAGCTCACGACTAGCGGGGGCCGAGAACAATGAGCAGTTCTTC. The full variable domain, rest sourced from reference TRBV7-2 and TRBJ2-1, is GAGVSQSPSNKVTEKGKDVELRCDPISGHTALYWYRQSLGQGLEFLIYFQGNSAPDKSGLPSDRFSAERTGGSVSTLTIQRTQQEDSAVYLCASSSRLAGAENNEQFFGPGTRLTVL.

The chain joins TRBV27 to TRBJ2-7, with a possible D match to TRBD2 (7 bases). CDR1 MNHEY and CDR2 SMNVEV come from the germline V gene (reference sequence). V was cut by 3 bases and J by 6 bases, with 12 bases left in between. The CDR3 loop spans 13 amino acids. The CDR3 protein is CASSFYGGREQYF. CDR3 coding DNA: TGTGCCAGCAGTTTTTACGGGGGGCGCGAGCAGTACTTC.

V gene TRBV4-3 combines with J gene TRBJ1-4; D unresolved. CDR1 and CDR2 (germline): LGHNA, YSLEER. V lost 2 bases to trimming and J lost 8 bases, with 12 bases between them. The CDR3 spans 14 residues. The CDR3 is CASSQTTGSEKLFF. The DNA for the CDR3 is TGCGCCAGCAGCCAAACGACGGGGAGCGAAAAACTGTTTTTT.

This clone appeared a single time. This chain connects TRBV28 to TRBJ1-1; possibly TRBD1 for D (5 bases). The CDR3 extends over 13 amino acids. CDR1 is MDHEN, CDR2 SYDVKM, per germline. The V and J ends lost 1 base and 9 bases respectively, with 12 bases between them. CDR3 amino acids: CASSLYGGLQAFF. The CDR3, as DNA: TGTGCCAGCAGTTTATACGGGGGACTCCAAGCTTTCTTT.

The CDR3 sequence is CASSLWGRGAGNTEAFF. The CDR3 region has the DNA TGTGCCAGCAGTTTATGGGGGAGGGGCGCGGGGAACACTGAAGCTTTCTTT. The chain uses TRBV28 and TRBJ1-1, with a tentative D call TRBD1 (5 bases). The CDR3 length is 17 residues. The germline CDR1 and CDR2 sequences are MDHEN and SYDVKM. The ends were cut back, 0 bases at V and 1 base at J, with 15 bases in the middle.

The gene calls are TRBV2 and TRBJ2-7; TRBD1 agrees at 9 bases. CDR1 and CDR2 from the germline V gene are SNHLY and FYNNEI. Unmatched junction bases numbered 10, after V lost 7 bases and J lost 6 bases. This CDR3 is built from 14 residues. The CDR3 coding sequence is TGTGCCAGCACCGCGACAGGGGGGTTAAGCGAGCAGTACTTC. Its protein is CASTATGGLSEQYF.

The rearrangement joins TRBV5-6 to TRBJ1-2; D may be TRBD1 (5 bases). This CDR3 is 16 amino acids long. Germline CDR1 reads SGHDT; CDR2 reads YYEEEE. V gave up 4 bases and J gave up 0 bases, with 16 bases separating them. The CDR3: CASSRTPVGANYGYTF. CDR3 nucleotides: TGTGCCAGCAGCCGGACACCTGTAGGGGCTAACTATGGCTACACCTTC.

The rearrangement uses TRBV28 and TRBJ2-6; the D gene is possibly TRBD2 (5 bases). V shed 6 bases and J shed 0 bases, with 9 bases lying between them. The CDR3 runs 15 residues. The germline gives CDR1 MDHEN, CDR2 SYDVKM. The CDR3 here is CASRPRGSGANVLTF. The CDR3 nucleotides read TGTGCCAGCAGGCCCCGGGGCTCTGGGGCCAACGTCCTGACTTTC.